A selection of T cell receptor beta chains follows, all from one sample in a study of cytomegalovirus exposure and HLA in healthy donors. TCRdb's table, derived via immunoSEQ multiplex PCR, lists solely in-frame clones and lacks some. The table lists about 63,000 clones, 73% of them singletons. The sample was PBMCs. These TCRs come from a man aged 50 to 59 in good health and CMV-seronegative. Both conserved end residues are part of each CDR3. The D gene is left open where the match is weak. Clone size, where shown, is once, few, many, or a class for clones that have expanded.

>.|TRBV7-6|TRBJ1-5|.
CASSLGREGNQPQHF
TGTGCCAGCAGCTTAGGCAGGGAAGGCAATCAGCCCCAGCATTTT
>.|TRBV30|TRBJ2-7|.
CAWSASVSYEQYF
TGTGCCTGGAGTGCATCAGTCTCCTACGAGCAGTACTTC
>.|TRBV5-6|TRBJ1-5|TRBD1
CASSLQGLNQPQHF
TGTGCCAGCAGCTTACAGGGGTTGAATCAGCCCCAGCATTTT
>.|TRBV27|TRBJ1-4|.
CASSKGGNEKLFF
TGTGCCAGCAGCAAGGGGGGGAATGAAAAACTGTTTTTT
>.|TRBV19|TRBJ2-3|.
CASSRKRANTDTQYF
TGTGCCAGTTCGAGGAAGCGGGCCAACACAGATACGCAGTATTTT
>.|TRBV7-9|TRBJ1-2|TRBD1
CSSSLPRQGSGANYGYTF
TGTTCCAGCAGCTTACCGAGACAGGGGAGCGGGGCTAACTATGGCTACACCTTC
>.|TRBV11-2|TRBJ1-5|TRBD1
CASSPDRVQPQHF
TGTGCCAGCAGCCCCGACAGGGTTCAGCCCCAGCATTTT
>.|TRBV7-9|TRBJ2-7|.
CASSPPGTSYYEQYF
TGTGCCAGCAGCCCCCCCGGGACTTCTTACTACGAGCAGTACTTC
>.|TRBV7-9|TRBJ1-1|.
CASGMTVNTEAFF
TGTGCCAGTGGGATGACAGTGAACACTGAAGCTTTCTTT
>.|TRBV2|TRBJ2-5|TRBD2
CASSPPRLAGVETQYF
TGTGCCAGCAGTCCCCCTCGACTAGCGGGGGTAGAGACCCAGTACTTC
>.|TRBV6-4|TRBJ1-5|TRBD1
CASSRDRDDQPQHF
TGTGCCAGCAGCCGGGACAGGGACGATCAGCCCCAGCATTTT
>.|TRBV30|TRBJ1-3|.
CAWSVTDLPSGNTIYF
TGTGCCTGGAGTGTGACAGACTTACCTTCTGGAAACACCATATATTTT
>.|TRBV29-1|TRBJ2-1|TRBD2
CSVLGLAYNEQFF
TGCAGCGTTTTAGGACTAGCGTACAATGAGCAGTTCTTC
>.|TRBV7-8|TRBJ2-3|TRBD2
CASSSGLAGGLSTDTQYF
TGTGCCAGCAGCTCAGGACTAGCGGGGGGCCTTAGCACAGATACGCAGTATTTT
>.|TRBV5-4|TRBJ2-3|.
CASSLDLAGDTQYF
TGTGCCAGCAGCTTGGATCTTGCAGGAGATACGCAGTATTTT
>few|TRBV7-5|TRBJ2-5|.
CARSQENSGEVQETQYF
TGTGCCAGAAGCCAGGAAAATAGCGGGGAGGTACAAGAGACCCAGTACTTC
>few|TRBV7-3|TRBJ2-7|TRBD2
CASSLSSGGAYEQYF
TGTGCCAGCAGCTTAAGTAGCGGGGGGGCTTACGAGCAGTACTTC
>.|TRBV4-1|TRBJ1-4|TRBD1
CASSQDRGRLEKLFF
TGCGCCAGCAGCCAAGACAGGGGGCGCCTTGAAAAACTGTTTTTT
>.|TRBV5-1|TRBJ2-6|.
CASSFTGANVLTF
TGCGCCAGCAGCTTTACAGGGGCCAACGTCCTGACTTTC
>.|TRBV7-6|TRBJ2-1|.
CASSLAVADEQFF
TGTGCCAGCAGCTTAGCGGTGGCTGATGAGCAGTTCTTC
>.|TRBV5-1|TRBJ2-7|TRBD1
CASSARQGNYEQYF
TGCGCCAGCAGCGCCCGACAGGGCAACTACGAGCAGTACTTC
>.|TRBV5-1|TRBJ2-7|.
CASSLDGQLYEQYF
TGCGCCAGCAGCTTGGACGGACAGCTCTACGAGCAGTACTTC
>.|TRBV7-9|TRBJ2-1|.
CSSSLSQSREIEQFF
TGTTCCAGCAGCTTATCGCAGTCTAGGGAGATTGAGCAGTTCTTC
>.|TRBV28|TRBJ2-2|.
CASTRDTLNTGELFF
TGTGCCAGCACAAGGGACACCCTGAACACCGGGGAGCTGTTTTTT
>.|TRBV7-9|TRBJ2-7|.
CASSRTAGFEQYF
TGTGCCAGCAGCCGAACCGCAGGGTTTGAGCAGTACTTC
>.|TRBV5-1|TRBJ2-7|.
CASSLGVSRDYEQYF
TGCGCCAGCAGCTTGGGGGTCAGCAGGGACTACGAGCAGTACTTC
>.|TRBV7-9|TRBJ1-1|.
CASSPADRSVSVDF
TGTGCCAGCAGCCCCGCCGACAGGTCCGTTAGCGTCGACTTT
>.|TRBV18|TRBJ1-1|TRBD1
CASSPGQGNTEAFF
TGTGCCAGCTCACCAGGACAGGGGAACACTGAAGCTTTCTTT
>once|TRBV6-5|TRBJ1-2|TRBD1
CASSLPGQNNYGYTF
TGTGCCAGCAGCCTCCCGGGACAGAATAACTATGGCTACACCTTC
>.|TRBV30|TRBJ1-5|TRBD1
CAWSHTGARQPQHF
TGTGCCTGGAGTCATACAGGGGCGCGTCAGCCCCAGCATTTT
>.|TRBV27|TRBJ2-2|TRBD1
CASSSPIPWQGAYTGELFF
TGTGCCAGCAGTTCCCCTATTCCCTGGCAGGGGGCGTACACCGGGGAGCTGTTTTTT
>.|TRBV5-4|TRBJ2-7|TRBD2
CASSFGTSHPYEQYF
TGTGCCAGCAGCTTCGGGACTAGTCATCCCTACGAGCAGTACTTC
>few|TRBV5-8|TRBJ1-1|TRBD1
CASSKRDRGLYTEAFF
TGTGCCAGCAGCAAGCGGGACAGGGGGTTGTACACTGAAGCTTTCTTT